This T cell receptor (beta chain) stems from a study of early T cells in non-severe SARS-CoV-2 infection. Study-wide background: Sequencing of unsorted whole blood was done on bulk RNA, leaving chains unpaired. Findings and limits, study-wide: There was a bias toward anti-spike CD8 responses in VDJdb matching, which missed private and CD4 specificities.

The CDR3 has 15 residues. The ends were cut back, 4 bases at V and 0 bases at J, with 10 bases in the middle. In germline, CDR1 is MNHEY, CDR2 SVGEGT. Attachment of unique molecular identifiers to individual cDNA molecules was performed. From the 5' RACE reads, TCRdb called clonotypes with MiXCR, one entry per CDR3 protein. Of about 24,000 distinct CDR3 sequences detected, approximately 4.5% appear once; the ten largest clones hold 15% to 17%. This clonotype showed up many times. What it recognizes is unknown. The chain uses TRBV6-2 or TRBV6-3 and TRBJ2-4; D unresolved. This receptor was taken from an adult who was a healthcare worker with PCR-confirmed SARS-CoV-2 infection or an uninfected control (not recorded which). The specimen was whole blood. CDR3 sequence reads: CASSSTSLAKNIQYF. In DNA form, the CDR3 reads TGTGCCAGCAGTTCGACCTCACTAGCCAAAAACATTCAGTACTTC.